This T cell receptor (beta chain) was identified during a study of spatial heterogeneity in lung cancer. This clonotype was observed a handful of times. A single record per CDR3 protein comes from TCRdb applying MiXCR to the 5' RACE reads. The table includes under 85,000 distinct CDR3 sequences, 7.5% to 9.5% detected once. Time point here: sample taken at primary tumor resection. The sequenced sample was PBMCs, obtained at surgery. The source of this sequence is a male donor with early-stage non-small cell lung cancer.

DNA of the CDR3: TGTGCCAGCAGTGGACTAGCGGGACGAAGTTCGACCGGGGAGCTGTTTTTT. It translates to CASSGLAGRSSTGELFF. The rearrangement links TRBV6-2 or TRBV6-3 to TRBJ2-2; the match to TRBD2 covers 12 bases. The V segment lost 5 bases and the J segment 5 bases; nucleotides outside the gene matches: 9. CDR1 is MNHEY and CDR2 is SVGEGT in the germline V gene. The CDR3 is made up of 17 amino acids.